This paragraph reports one T cell receptor (beta chain). Time point denoted: sample taken at primary tumor resection. From tumor, nontumor lung or frozen PBMC, whole RNA was taken unsorted for sequencing. This entry comes from a study of spatial heterogeneity in lung cancer. TCRdb recomputed calls from the 5' RACE reads with MiXCR, one row per CDR3 protein. The sample consists of around 75,000 distinct CDR3 sequences, roughly 14% of them appearing once. The CDR3 sequence is 17 residues long. J lost 6 bases, V lost 2 bases, and 15 bases had no gene match. Germline V gene lookup returns CDR1 MNHEY and CDR2 SVGAGI.

The sequences come from PBMCs, collected at surgery. This sequence was found in a male donor with early-stage non-small cell lung cancer. This sequence joins TRBV6-5 and TRBJ2-7; TRBD1 matches 8 bases. Written as DNA, the CDR3 is TGTGCCAGCAGTTACGGCGTTTCGGACAGGGTAAGAGGCGAGCAGTACTTC. It codes for CASSYGVSDRVRGEQYF.